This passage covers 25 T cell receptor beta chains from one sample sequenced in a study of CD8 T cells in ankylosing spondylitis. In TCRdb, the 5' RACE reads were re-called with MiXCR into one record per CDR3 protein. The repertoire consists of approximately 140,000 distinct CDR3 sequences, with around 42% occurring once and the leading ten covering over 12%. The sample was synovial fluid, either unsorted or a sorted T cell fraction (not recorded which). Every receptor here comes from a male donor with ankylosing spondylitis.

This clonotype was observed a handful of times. CDR3 sequence: CATSRELAGGRDIQYF. CDR3 coding DNA: TGTGCCACCAGCAGAGAACTAGCGGGAGGGAGGGACATTCAGTACTTC. The rearrangement joins TRBV15 to TRBJ2-4; the match to TRBD2 covers 13 bases. The CDR3 covers 16 residues. Trimming at V came to 0 bases and at J to 8 bases, leaving 4 bases not matched to a gene. The V gene's germline CDR1 is LNHNV and CDR2 YYDKDF (reference sequence). Variable domain in full (rest from reference TRBV15 and TRBJ2-4): DAMVIQNPRYQVTQFGKPVTLSCSQTLNHNVMYWYQQKSSQAPKLLFHYYDKDFNNEADTPDNFQSRRPNTSFCFLDIRSPGLGDTAMYLCATSRELAGGRDIQYFGAGTRLSVL.

The CDR3 spells CASSLTSYNEQFF. The DNA of the CDR3 is TGTGCCAGCAGTTTAACTAGCTACAATGAGCAGTTCTTC. The chain joins TRBV28 to TRBJ2-1; a possible D gene is TRBD2 (5 bases). Germline lookup yields CDR1 MDHEN and CDR2 SYDVKM. Trimming took 2 bases from V and 3 from J, leaving 5 bases between them. This CDR3 is 13 amino acids long.

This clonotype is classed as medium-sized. CDR3 bases: TGTGCCAGCAGCTCGGAGCGGGGGGGCAGAGATACGCAGTATTTT. It codes for CASSSERGGRDTQYF. J is TRBJ2-3 and V is TRBV7-8, with 10 bases that match TRBD2. Trimming took 4 bases from V and 5 from J; bases not matched to a gene: 6. The CDR3 length is 15 residues. Per germline, CDR1 SGHVS and CDR2 FQNEAQ.

The CDR3 region has the DNA TGTGCCAGCAGTTTAACAGGGTTTATTCAGCCCCAGCATTTT. It yields the protein CASSLTGFIQPQHF. The chain is built from TRBV12-3 or TRBV12-4 and TRBJ1-5; D perhaps matches TRBD1 (6 bases). This CDR3 contains 14 residues. Deletions cut 2 bases from V and 6 bases from J, with 11 bases between.

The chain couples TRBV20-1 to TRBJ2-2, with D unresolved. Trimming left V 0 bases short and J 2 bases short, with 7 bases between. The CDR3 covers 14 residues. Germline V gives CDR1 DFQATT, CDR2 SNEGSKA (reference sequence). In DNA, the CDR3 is TGCAGTGCTAGAGAAGCAGATAACACCGGGGAGCTGTTTTTT. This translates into CSAREADNTGELFF.

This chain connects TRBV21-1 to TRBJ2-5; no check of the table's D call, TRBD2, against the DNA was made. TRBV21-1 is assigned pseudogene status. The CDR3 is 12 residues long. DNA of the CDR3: TGTGCCAGCAGCAAAGGAGGGGAGACCCAGTACTTC. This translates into CASSKGGETQYF.

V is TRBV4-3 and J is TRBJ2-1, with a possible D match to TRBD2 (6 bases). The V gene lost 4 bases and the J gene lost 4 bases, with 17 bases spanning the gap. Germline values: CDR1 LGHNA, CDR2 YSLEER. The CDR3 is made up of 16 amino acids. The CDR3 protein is CASSRTFLAVYNEQFF. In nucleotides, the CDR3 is TGCGCCAGCAGCCGAACCTTCTTAGCGGTTTACAATGAGCAGTTCTTC.

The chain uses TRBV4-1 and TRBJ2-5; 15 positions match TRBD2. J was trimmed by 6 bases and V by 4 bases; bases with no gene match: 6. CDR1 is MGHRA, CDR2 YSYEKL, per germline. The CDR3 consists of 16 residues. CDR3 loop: CASSRPGLAGGKTQYF. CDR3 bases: TGCGCCAGCAGCCGCCCGGGACTAGCGGGAGGAAAGACCCAGTACTTC.

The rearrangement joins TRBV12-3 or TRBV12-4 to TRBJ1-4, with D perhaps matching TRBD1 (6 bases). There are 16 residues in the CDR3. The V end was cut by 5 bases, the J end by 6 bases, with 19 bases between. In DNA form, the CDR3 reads TGTGCCAGCAGTAACCCCTGGGGGGGCGCTTATGAAAAACTGTTTTTT. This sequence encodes CASSNPWGGAYEKLFF.

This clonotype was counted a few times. CDR3 coding DNA: TGCGCCAGCAGCTCTGGGGGGGATAACAATGAGCAGTTCTTC. Its translation is CASSSGGDNNEQFF. This chain uses TRBV5-1 with TRBJ2-1; 7 nucleotides line up with TRBD2. From germline, CDR1 is SGHRS and CDR2 YFSETQ. J lost 5 bases, V lost 3 bases, and 5 bases had no gene match. CDR3 length equals 14 residues.

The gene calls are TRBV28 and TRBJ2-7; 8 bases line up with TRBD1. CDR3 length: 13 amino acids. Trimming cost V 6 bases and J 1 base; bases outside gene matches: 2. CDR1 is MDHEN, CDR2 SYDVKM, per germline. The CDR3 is CASRQGESYEQYF. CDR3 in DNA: TGTGCCAGCAGACAGGGGGAGTCCTACGAGCAGTACTTC.

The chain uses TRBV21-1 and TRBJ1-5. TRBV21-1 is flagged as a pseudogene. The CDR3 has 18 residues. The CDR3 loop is CASSKDGTASPSNQPQHF. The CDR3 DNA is TGTGCCAGCAGCAAAGACGGGACGGCCTCGCCTAGCAATCAGCCCCAGCATTTT.

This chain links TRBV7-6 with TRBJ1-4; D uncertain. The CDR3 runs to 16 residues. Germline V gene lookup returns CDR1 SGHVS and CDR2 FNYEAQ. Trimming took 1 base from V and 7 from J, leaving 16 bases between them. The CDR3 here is CASSLGTRYRGEKLFF. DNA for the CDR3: TGTGCCAGCAGCTTAGGGACCAGGTATCGAGGTGAAAAACTGTTTTTT.

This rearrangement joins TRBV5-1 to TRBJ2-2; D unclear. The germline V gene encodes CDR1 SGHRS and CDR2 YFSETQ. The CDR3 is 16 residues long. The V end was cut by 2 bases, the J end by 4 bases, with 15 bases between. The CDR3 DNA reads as TGCGCCAGCAGCTTTGTAGGGCCCTTGGGCACCGGGGAGCTGTTTTTT. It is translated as CASSFVGPLGTGELFF.

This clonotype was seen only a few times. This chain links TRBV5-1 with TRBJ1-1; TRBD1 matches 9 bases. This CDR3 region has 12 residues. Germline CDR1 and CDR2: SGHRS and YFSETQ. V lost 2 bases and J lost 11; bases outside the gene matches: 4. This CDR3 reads CASSLQGARAFF. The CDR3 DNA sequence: TGCGCCAGCAGCTTACAGGGGGCGCGGGCTTTCTTT.

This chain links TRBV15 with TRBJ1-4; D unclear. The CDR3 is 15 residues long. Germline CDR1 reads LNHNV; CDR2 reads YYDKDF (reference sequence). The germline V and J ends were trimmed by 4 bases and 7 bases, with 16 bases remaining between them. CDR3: CATSKVRHQSEKLFF. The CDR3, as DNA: TGTGCCACCAGCAAAGTCCGACACCAATCTGAAAAACTGTTTTTT.

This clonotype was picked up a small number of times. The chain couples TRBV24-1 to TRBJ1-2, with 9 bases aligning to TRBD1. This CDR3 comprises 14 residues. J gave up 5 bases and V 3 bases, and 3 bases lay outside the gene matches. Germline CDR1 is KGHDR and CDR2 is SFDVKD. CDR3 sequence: CATSDGTGPYGYTF. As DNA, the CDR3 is TGTGCCACCAGTGATGGGACAGGGCCTTATGGCTACACCTTC.

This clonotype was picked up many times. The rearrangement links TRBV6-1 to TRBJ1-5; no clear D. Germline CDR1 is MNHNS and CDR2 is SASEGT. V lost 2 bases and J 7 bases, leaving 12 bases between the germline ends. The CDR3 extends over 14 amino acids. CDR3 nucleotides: TGTGCCAGCAGTGAACGCACGGACGGGCAGCCCCAGCATTTT. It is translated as CASSERTDGQPQHF.

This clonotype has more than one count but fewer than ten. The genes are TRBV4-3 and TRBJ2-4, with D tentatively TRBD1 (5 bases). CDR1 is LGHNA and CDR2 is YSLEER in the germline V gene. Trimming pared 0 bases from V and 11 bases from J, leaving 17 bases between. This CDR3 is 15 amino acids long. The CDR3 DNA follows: TGCGCCAGCAGCCAAGATAATGACCCCAGGGCTGTTCAGTACTTC. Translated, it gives CASSQDNDPRAVQYF.

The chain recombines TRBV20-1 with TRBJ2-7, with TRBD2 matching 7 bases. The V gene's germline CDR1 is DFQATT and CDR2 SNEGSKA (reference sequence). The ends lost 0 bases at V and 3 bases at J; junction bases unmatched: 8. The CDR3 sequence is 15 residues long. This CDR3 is CSARELAQKRYEQYF. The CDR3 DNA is TGCAGTGCTAGAGAACTAGCGCAAAAGCGCTACGAGCAGTACTTC.

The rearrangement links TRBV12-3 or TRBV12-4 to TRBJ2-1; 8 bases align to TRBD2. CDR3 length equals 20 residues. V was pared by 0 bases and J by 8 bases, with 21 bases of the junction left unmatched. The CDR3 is CASSLATVFWGLVWKDEQFF. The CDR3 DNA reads TGTGCCAGCAGTTTAGCCACCGTCTTTTGGGGACTAGTCTGGAAGGATGAGCAGTTCTTC.

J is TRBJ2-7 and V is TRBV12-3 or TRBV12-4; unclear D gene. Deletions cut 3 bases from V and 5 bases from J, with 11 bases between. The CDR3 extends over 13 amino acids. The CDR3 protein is CASSFWGDHEQYF. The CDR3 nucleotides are TGTGCCAGCAGTTTTTGGGGTGATCACGAGCAGTACTTC.

Here the CDR3 reads CASSYLRTGGDEQFF. CDR3 bases: TGTGCCAGCAGTTACCTCAGGACAGGGGGCGATGAGCAGTTCTTC. V usage is TRBV6-2 or TRBV6-3 and J usage is TRBJ2-1; 11 bases map to TRBD1. The CDR3 is 15 amino acids. V lost 2 bases and J lost 8; bases outside the gene matches: 5. Germline V CDR1 and CDR2: MNHEY, SVGEGT.

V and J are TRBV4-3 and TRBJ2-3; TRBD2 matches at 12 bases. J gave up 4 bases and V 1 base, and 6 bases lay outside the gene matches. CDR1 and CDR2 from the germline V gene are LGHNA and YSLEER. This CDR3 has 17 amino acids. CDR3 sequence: CASSQATSGRFPDTQYF. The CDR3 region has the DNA TGCGCCAGCAGCCAAGCAACTAGCGGGAGGTTCCCAGATACGCAGTATTTT.

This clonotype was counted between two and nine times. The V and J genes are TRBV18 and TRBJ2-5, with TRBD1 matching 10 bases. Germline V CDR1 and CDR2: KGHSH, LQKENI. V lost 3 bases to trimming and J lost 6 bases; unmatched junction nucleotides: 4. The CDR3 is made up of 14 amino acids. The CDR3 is CASSPGTGEKTQYF. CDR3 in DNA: TGTGCCAGCTCACCCGGGACAGGGGAGAAGACCCAGTACTTC.